Listed below are T cell receptor beta chains from one sample, sequenced in a study of blood T cell repertoires in COVID-19. Some clones are missing from TCRdb's copy, which holds only in-frame ones; the method was immunoSEQ multiplex PCR. The sample has some 150,000 clones, 80% seen once. Sequencing input: peripheral blood. The source is a man aged 55 to 70 with active or convalescent COVID-19. The CDR3 runs from the conserved cysteine through the conserved F or W. D genes are given only for firm matches. Part of the rows lack a size; the others show once, few, many or a class for expanded clones.

>-|few|TRBJ1-5|TRBV4-3
TGCGCCAGCAGCCAAGATAGTACCGGGTGGATGCCCCAGCATTTT
CASSQDSTGWMPQHF
>TRBD2|-|TRBJ2-3|TRBV28
TGTGCCAGCAGTTTCTTTGCTAGCGGGAGAGCCGGCACAGATACGCAGTATTTT
CASSFFASGRAGTDTQYF
>TRBD2|-|TRBJ2-2|TRBV19
TGTGCCAGTAGTATACGGACTAGCGGAAACACCGGGGAGCTGTTTTTT
CASSIRTSGNTGELFF
>TRBD2|few|TRBJ2-7|TRBV3-1/TRBV3-2
TGTGCCAGCAGCCTACGGACTAGCGCCCAGGCGGTGAACGAGCAGTACTTC
CASSLRTSAQAVNEQYF
>TRBD1|-|TRBJ1-5|TRBV19
TGTGCCAGTAACGGACAGGGTTTTAATCAGCCCCAGCATTTT
CASNGQGFNQPQHF
>TRBD1|-|TRBJ2-4|TRBV18
TGTGCCAGCTCACCTCTCGACAGGGGTGGTGCCAAAAACATTCAGTACTTC
CASSPLDRGGAKNIQYF
>TRBD1|-|TRBJ1-1|TRBV15
TGTGCCACCAGCAGAGATCGGACAGGGGAGGTAGGAGCTTTCTTT
CATSRDRTGEVGAFF
>-|-|TRBJ1-2|TRBV9
TGTGCCAGCAGCCAGGGGAGGGTTGGTGGCTACACCTTC
CASSQGRVGGYTF
>TRBD2|-|TRBJ2-3|TRBV6-5
TGTGCCAGCAGTTACATTCGTAGCGGGACTACAGATACGCAGTATTTT
CASSYIRSGTTDTQYF
>TRBD1|-|TRBJ1-4|TRBV28
TGTGCCAGCAGCCCAGGGGGTAGGGGTGAAAAACTGTTTTTT
CASSPGGRGEKLFF
>TRBD2|-|TRBJ2-3|TRBV7-2
TGTGCCAGCAGCTTAACGGGGGGAGAAAGCACAGATACGCAGTATTTT
CASSLTGGESTDTQYF
>TRBD1|-|TRBJ2-3|TRBV6-5
TGTGCCAGCAGCGGGACACAGGGGGCAGATACGCAGTATTTT
CASSGTQGADTQYF
>-|-|TRBJ2-7|TRBV2
TGTGCCAGCAGCGATGGGGGCGGGCTAAAGAGCTCCTACGAGCAGTACTTC
CASSDGGGLKSSYEQYF
>TRBD2|many|TRBJ2-7|TRBV3-1/TRBV3-2
TGTGCCAGCGGGAGGGAGGGCAGCTCCTACGAGCAGTACTTC
CASGREGSSYEQYF
>TRBD2|-|TRBJ2-7|TRBV4-1
TGCGCCAGCAGCCAAGTATCCGGGACTAGCGGGAGGTTCCTTTCCTACGAGCAGTACTTC
CASSQVSGTSGRFLSYEQYF
>TRBD1|-|TRBJ1-2|TRBV19
TGTGCCAGTAGTATCCAGTCCGCAGGGGGCGCAATTGATGGCTACACCTTC
CASSIQSAGGAIDGYTF
>-|many|TRBJ2-3|TRBV6-7
TGTGCCAGCAGACAATCAGGGGATTCCACAGATACGCAGTATTTT
CASRQSGDSTDTQYF
>-|-|TRBJ2-6|TRBV12-2
TGTGCAAGTCGCTTAGTACTGGGCGCGGGCTCTGGGGCCAACGTCCTGACTTTC
CASRLVLGAGSGANVLTF
>-|-|TRBJ1-4|TRBV28
TGTGCCAGCAGTCAGGGAGGGGTTAGCGAAAAACTGTTTTTT
CASSQGGVSEKLFF
>TRBD2|-|TRBJ2-2|TRBV19
TGTGCCAGTAGTATTTCCGAGGTAGCGGGAGCCAGCGGGGAGCTGTTTTTT
CASSISEVAGASGELFF
>TRBD1|-|TRBJ1-1|TRBV19
TGTGCCAGTAGTATGAGACAGGGAATCGCAGCTTTCTTT
CASSMRQGIAAFF
>-|-|TRBJ2-2|TRBV6-5
TGTGCCAGCAGTTACTGGCGGTTGCAGCGGACCGGGGAGCTGTTTTTT
CASSYWRLQRTGELFF
>-|few|TRBJ1-4|TRBV18
TGTGCCAGCTCCCAGGTCACGAGTAATGAAAAACTGTTTTTT
CASSQVTSNEKLFF
>-|-|TRBJ1-2|TRBV29-1
TGCAGCGTTATGAGGGATTCTGGCTACACCTTC
CSVMRDSGYTF
>-|-|TRBJ1-2|TRBV6-1
TGTGCCAGCAGTGAACGGGGTGGCTACACCTTC
CASSERGGYTF
>-|-|TRBJ1-6|TRBV30
TGTGCCTGGAGGCTGACAGAATATAATTCACCCCTCCACTTT
CAWRLTEYNSPLHF
>-|-|TRBJ1-2|TRBV18
TGTGCCAGCTCACAGGGACAAGTCTATGGCTACACCTTC
CASSQGQVYGYTF
>TRBD1|-|TRBJ2-5|TRBV11-2
TGTGCCAGCAGCTTAGAGACAGGGCAGACCCAGTACTTC
CASSLETGQTQYF
>-|many|TRBJ1-2|TRBV5-4
TGTGCCAGCAGCTTGGTAGGTCAGGCTCATGGCTACACCTTC
CASSLVGQAHGYTF
>-|-|TRBJ1-5|TRBV6-2/TRBV6-3
TGTGCCAGCAGTAACGGGACTCCTCGAAATCAGCCCCAGCATTTT
CASSNGTPRNQPQHF
>TRBD1|few|TRBJ1-6|TRBV7-2
TGTGCCAGCAGCCAACGGACAGGGCCGGATTCACCCCTCCACTTT
CASSQRTGPDSPLHF
>TRBD2|-|TRBJ2-5|TRBV9
TGTGCCAGCAGCGTAGCAGGGACGGGCAGCGGGGCCCAAGAGACCCAGTACTTC
CASSVAGTGSGAQETQYF
>TRBD2|-|TRBJ2-1|TRBV5-1
TGCGCCAGCAGCTCCCTAGCGGTTGAGCAGTTCTTC
CASSSLAVEQFF
>-|-|TRBJ2-1|TRBV10-3
TGTGCCATCAGTGAGTCGGTGATGGCGGGCAATGAGCAGTTCTTC
CAISESVMAGNEQFF
>TRBD2|-|TRBJ2-1|TRBV5-1
TGCGCCAGCAGCTTGGCCGTACAACTAGCGGGAGCACTTGATGAGCAGTTCTTC
CASSLAVQLAGALDEQFF
>-|-|TRBJ2-5|TRBV4-3
TGCGCCAGCAGCCAAGGGGGTAGGGGGACCCAGTACTTC
CASSQGGRGTQYF
>-|-|TRBJ1-2|TRBV4-2
TGTGCCAGCAGCCAAGAGGGGGCGGGTGGCTACACCTTC
CASSQEGAGGYTF